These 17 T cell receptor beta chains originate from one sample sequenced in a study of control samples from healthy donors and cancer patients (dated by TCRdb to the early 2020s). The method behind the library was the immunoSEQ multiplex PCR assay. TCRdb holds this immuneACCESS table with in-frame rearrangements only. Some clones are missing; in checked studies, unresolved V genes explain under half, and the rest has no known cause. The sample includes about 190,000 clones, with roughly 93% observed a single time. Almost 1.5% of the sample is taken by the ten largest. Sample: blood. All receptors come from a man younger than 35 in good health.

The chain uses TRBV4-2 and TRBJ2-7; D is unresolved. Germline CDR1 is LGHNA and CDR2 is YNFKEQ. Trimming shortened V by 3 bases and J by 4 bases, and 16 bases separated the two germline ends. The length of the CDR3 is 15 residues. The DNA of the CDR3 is TGTGCCAGCAGCCAGGTCGGGCGTCTCCTATACGAGCAGTACTTC. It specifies CASSQVGRLLYEQYF.

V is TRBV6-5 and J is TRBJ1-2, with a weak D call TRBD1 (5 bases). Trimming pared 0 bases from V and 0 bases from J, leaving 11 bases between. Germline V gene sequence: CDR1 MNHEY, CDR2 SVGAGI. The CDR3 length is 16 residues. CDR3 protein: CASSYSRDGSNYGYTF. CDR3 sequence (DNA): TGTGCCAGCAGTTACTCGAGGGACGGGTCTAACTATGGCTACACCTTC.

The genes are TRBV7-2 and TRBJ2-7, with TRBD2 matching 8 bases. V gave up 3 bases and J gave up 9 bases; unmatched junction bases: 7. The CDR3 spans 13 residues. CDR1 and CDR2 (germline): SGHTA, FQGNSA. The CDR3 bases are TGTGCCAGCAGCTTTCGGGGGGGCTTGGGGCAGTACTTC. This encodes CASSFRGGLGQYF. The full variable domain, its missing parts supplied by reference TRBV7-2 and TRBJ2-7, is GAGVSQSPSNKVTEKGKDVELRCDPISGHTALYWYRQSLGQGLEFLIYFQGNSAPDKSGLPSDRFSAERTGGSVSTLTIQRTQQEDSAVYLCASSFRGGLGQYFGPGTRLTVT.

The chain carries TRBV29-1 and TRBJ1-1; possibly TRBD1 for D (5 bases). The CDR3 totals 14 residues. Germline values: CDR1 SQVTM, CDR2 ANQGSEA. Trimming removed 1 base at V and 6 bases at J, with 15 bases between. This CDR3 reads CSVEVDRAKAEAFF. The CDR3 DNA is TGCAGCGTTGAAGTAGACAGAGCAAAGGCTGAAGCTTTCTTT. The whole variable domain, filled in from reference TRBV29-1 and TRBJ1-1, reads SAVISQKPSRDICQRGTSLTIQCQVDSQVTMMFWYRQQPGQSLTLIATANQGSEATYESGFVIDKFPISRPNLTFSTLTVSNMSPEDSSIYLCSVEVDRAKAEAFFGQGTRLTVV.

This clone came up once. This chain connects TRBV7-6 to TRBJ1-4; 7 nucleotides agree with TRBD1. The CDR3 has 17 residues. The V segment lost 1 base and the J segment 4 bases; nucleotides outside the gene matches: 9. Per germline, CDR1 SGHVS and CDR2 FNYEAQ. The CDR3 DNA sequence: TGTGCCAGCAGCTTAGAAACTTCCGGACAGGTTAATGAAAAACTGTTTTTT. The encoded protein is CASSLETSGQVNEKLFF. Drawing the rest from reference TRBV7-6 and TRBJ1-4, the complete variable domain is GAGVSQSPRYKVTKRGQDVALRCDPISGHVSLYWYRQALGQGPEFLTYFNYEAQQDKSGLPNDRFSAERPEGSISTLTIQRTEQRDSAMYRCASSLETSGQVNEKLFFGSGTQLSVL.

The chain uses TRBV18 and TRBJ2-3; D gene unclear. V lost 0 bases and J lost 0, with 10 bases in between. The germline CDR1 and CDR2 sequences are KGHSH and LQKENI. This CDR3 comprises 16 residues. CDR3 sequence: CASSPPPTSSTDTQYF. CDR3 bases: TGTGCCAGCTCACCACCGCCGACTTCTAGCACAGATACGCAGTATTTT.

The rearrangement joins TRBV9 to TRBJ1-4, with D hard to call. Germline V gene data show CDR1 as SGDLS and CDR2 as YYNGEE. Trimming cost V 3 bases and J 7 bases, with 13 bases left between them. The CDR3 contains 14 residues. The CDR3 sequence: CASSGRAPGEKLFF. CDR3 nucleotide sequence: TGTGCCAGCAGCGGCCGGGCCCCAGGTGAAAAACTGTTTTTT.

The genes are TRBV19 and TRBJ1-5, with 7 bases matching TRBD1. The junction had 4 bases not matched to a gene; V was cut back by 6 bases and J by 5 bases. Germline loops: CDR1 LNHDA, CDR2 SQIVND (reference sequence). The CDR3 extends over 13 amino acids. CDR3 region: CASSQDRDQPQHF. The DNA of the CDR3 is TGTGCCAGTAGCCAAGACAGGGATCAGCCCCAGCATTTT.

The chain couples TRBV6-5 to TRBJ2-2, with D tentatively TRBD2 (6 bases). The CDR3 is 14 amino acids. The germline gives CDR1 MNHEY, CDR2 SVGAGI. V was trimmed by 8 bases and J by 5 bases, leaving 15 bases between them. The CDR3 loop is CASRLEGRTGELFF. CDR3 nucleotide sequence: TGTGCCAGCCGACTGGAGGGGCGGACCGGGGAGCTGTTTTTT.

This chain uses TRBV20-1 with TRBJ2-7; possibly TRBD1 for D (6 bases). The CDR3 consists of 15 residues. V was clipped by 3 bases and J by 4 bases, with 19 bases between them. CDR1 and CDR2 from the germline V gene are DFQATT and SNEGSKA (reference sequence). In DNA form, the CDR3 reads TGCAGTGCTAGTCGTATCAGGGGCCAGCGGTACGAGCAGTACTTC. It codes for CSASRIRGQRYEQYF.

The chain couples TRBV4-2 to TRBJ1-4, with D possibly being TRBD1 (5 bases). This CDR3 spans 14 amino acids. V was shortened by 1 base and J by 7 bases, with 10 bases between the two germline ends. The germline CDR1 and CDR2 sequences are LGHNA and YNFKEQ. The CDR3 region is CASSQGGSVEKLFF. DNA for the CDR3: TGTGCCAGCAGCCAAGGGGGCAGCGTTGAAAAACTGTTTTTT.

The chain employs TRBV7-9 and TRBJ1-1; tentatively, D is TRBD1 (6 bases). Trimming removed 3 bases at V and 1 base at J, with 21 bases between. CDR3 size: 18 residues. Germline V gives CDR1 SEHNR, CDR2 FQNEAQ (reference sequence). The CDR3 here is CASSFSRTRGRRNTEAFF. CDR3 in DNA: TGTGCCAGCAGCTTTTCCCGAACTCGGGGGCGGCGGAACACTGAAGCTTTCTTT.

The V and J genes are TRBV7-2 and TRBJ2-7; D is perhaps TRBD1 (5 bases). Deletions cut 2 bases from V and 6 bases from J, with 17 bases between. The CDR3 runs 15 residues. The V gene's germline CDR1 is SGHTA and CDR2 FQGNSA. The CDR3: CASSLISQGNLEQYF. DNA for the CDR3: TGTGCCAGCAGCTTAATTAGTCAGGGTAATCTCGAGCAGTACTTC.

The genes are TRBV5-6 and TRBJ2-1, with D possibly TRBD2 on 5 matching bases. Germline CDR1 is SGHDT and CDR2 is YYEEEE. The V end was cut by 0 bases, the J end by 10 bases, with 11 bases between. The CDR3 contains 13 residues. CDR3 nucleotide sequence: TGTGCCAGCAGCTTGGAGAGGGCTGACGAGCAGTTCTTC. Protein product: CASSLERADEQFF.

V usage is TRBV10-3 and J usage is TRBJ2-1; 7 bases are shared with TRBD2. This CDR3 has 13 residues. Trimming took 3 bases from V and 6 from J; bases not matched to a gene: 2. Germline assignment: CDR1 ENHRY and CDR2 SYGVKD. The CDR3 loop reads CAISELAPNEQFF. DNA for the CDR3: TGTGCCATCAGTGAACTAGCGCCCAATGAGCAGTTCTTC.

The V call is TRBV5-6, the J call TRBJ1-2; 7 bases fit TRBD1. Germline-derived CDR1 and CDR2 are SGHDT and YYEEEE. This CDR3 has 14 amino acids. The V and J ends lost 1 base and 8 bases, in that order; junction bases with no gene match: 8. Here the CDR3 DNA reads TGTGCCAGCAGCTTGAGAACAGGGGTTGGGGGCTACACCTTC. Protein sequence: CASSLRTGVGGYTF.

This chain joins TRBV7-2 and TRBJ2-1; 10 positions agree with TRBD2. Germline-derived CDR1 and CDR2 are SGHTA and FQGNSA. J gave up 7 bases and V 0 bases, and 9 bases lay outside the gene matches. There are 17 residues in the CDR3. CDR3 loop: CASSLAILTSGYNEQFF. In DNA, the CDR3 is TGTGCCAGCAGCTTAGCGATACTGACTAGCGGGTATAATGAGCAGTTCTTC.